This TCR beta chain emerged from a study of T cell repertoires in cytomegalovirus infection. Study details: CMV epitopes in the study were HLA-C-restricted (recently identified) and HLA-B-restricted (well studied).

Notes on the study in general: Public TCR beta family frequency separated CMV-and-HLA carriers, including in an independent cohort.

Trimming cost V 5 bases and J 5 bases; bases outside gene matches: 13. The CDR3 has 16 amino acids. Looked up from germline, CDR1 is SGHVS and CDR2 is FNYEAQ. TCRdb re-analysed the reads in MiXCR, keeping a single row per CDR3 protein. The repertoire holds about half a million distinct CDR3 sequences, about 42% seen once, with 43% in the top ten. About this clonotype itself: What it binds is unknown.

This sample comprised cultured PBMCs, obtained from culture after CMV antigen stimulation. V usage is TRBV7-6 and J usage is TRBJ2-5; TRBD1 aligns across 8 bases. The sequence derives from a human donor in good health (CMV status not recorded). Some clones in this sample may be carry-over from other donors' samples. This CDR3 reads CASSATGTGKGETQYF. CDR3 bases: TGTGCCAGCAGCGCTACCGGGACAGGCAAAGGGGAGACCCAGTACTTC. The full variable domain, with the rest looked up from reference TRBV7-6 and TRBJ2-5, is GAGVSQSPRYKVTKRGQDVALRCDPISGHVSLYWYRQALGQGPEFLTYFNYEAQQDKSGLPNDRFSAERPEGSISTLTIQRTEQRDSAMYRCASSATGTGKGETQYFGPGTRLLVL.